One sample yielded the 6 T cell receptor beta chains listed below, sequenced in a study of T cells after yellow fever vaccination. TCRdb re-called the 5' RACE reads through MiXCR, storing one row per CDR3 protein. The sample yields about 320,000 distinct CDR3 sequences, under 15% seen once. Sequencing used CD4+ T cells sorted from PBMCs, obtained 15 days after the yellow fever booster vaccination. Receptor source: a man between 18 and 35 years old who received the YFV17D yellow fever vaccine.

This clonotype was detected only a few times. The chain employs TRBV7-2 and TRBJ2-1; 8 bases match TRBD2. CDR3 length: 11 amino acids. Per the germline V gene, CDR1 is SGHTA and CDR2 is FQGNSA. The J segment lost 9 bases and the V segment lost 11 bases, leaving 6 bases of the junction unmatched. In DNA, the CDR3 is TGTGCCGTCCGGGGGGGCCGTGAGCAGTTCTTC. Its protein product is CAVRGGREQFF.

This chain links TRBV18 with TRBJ2-7; TRBD2 matches 7 bases. There are 15 residues in the CDR3. Trimming cost V 0 bases and J 1 base; bases outside gene matches: 3. Looked up from germline, CDR1 is KGHSH and CDR2 is LQKENI. The CDR3 protein is CASSPPGGESYEQYV. CDR3 nucleotide sequence: TGTGCCAGCTCACCACCGGGAGGGGAGTCCTACGAGCAGTACGTC.

The V call is TRBV4-2, the J call TRBJ2-3; maybe TRBD1 (6 bases). The CDR3 runs to 15 residues. CDR1 is LGHNA, CDR2 YNFKEQ, per germline. With 2 bases removed from V and 5 bases from J, the gap between germline ends came to 14 bases. The CDR3 loop is CASSQQGSVKDTQYF. In DNA, the CDR3 is TGTGCCAGCAGCCAACAGGGGTCGGTCAAAGATACGCAGTATTTT.

This clonotype has at least ten counts. The V and J genes are TRBV27 and TRBJ2-7; maybe TRBD2 (5 bases). Germline V gives CDR1 MNHEY, CDR2 SMNVEV (reference sequence). The V gene lost 0 bases and the J gene lost 5 bases, with 17 bases spanning the gap. The CDR3 length is 16 residues. CDR3 residues: CASSLSLASPSHEQYF. DNA of the CDR3: TGTGCCAGCAGTTTATCCCTAGCTAGCCCATCTCACGAGCAGTACTTC.

There are a few counts of this clonotype. V usage is TRBV4-2 and J usage is TRBJ2-3; 7 nucleotides match TRBD2. Germline lookup yields CDR1 LGHNA and CDR2 YNFKEQ. CDR3 size: 15 residues. V lost 3 bases to trimming and J lost 6 bases; unmatched junction nucleotides: 9. CDR3 region: CASSQTFGGKDTQYF. The CDR3 DNA is TGTGCCAGCAGCCAGACTTTCGGGGGGAAGGATACGCAGTATTTT.

The J gene is TRBJ2-3, the V gene TRBV11-2; D is unclear. From germline, CDR1 is SGHAT and CDR2 FQNNGV. The CDR3 runs 15 residues. V was trimmed by 5 bases and J by 6 bases, leaving 18 bases between them. CDR3 residues: CASSGRTDDLDTQYF. In DNA form, the CDR3 reads TGTGCCAGCAGCGGGCGGACGGACGACCTGGATACGCAGTATTTT.